These 26 T cell receptor beta chains came from one sample sequenced in a study of OX40 agonist ivuxolimab in advanced cancers. Assay used: immunoSEQ multiplex PCR; TCRdb lists only in-frame clones, some missing. The sample consists of roughly 34,000 clones, 74% of them appearing once. Sequencing was performed on CD4+ or CD8+ T cells sorted from blood, taken in a trial of the OX40 agonist ivuxolimab. All receptors come from an adult with an advanced solid tumor such as melanoma, head and neck, liver or kidney cancer.

V and J are TRBV15 and TRBJ2-7, with a weak D call TRBD1 (6 bases). The CDR3 totals 13 residues. The germline CDR1 and CDR2 sequences are LNHNV and YYDKDF (reference sequence). With 3 bases removed from V and 6 bases from J, the gap between germline ends came to 12 bases. CDR3 loop: CATSSAGALEQYV. DNA for the CDR3: TGTGCCACCAGCAGCGCAGGGGCGCTCGAGCAGTACGTC.

This clone is large in the sample. This chain connects TRBV4-2 to TRBJ2-5; possible D gene TRBD2, 7 bases. V dropped 0 bases and J dropped 5 bases, with 13 bases sitting between them. This CDR3 is 15 amino acids long. Germline CDR1 reads LGHNA; CDR2 reads YNFKEQ. The CDR3: CASSQEGGGGETQYF. CDR3 nucleotide sequence: TGTGCCAGCAGCCAAGAAGGGGGGGGAGGTGAGACCCAGTACTTC.

This chain uses TRBV7-9 with TRBJ1-4; unclear D gene. The CDR3 contains 12 residues. CDR1 SEHNR and CDR2 FQNEAQ come from the germline V gene (reference sequence). V lost 5 bases, J lost 6 bases, and 7 bases lay in between. The CDR3 nucleotides read TGTGCCAGCAGCCTTAGCTATGAAAAACTGTTTTTT. The encoded protein is CASSLSYEKLFF.

The rearrangement joins TRBV11-2 to TRBJ2-7; no definite D call. V was clipped by 0 bases and J by 2 bases, with 8 bases between them. The CDR3 is 14 amino acids. The germline V gene encodes CDR1 SGHAT and CDR2 FQNNGV. DNA of the CDR3: TGTGCCAGCAGCTTAGATGGTCGGACCTACGAGCAGTACGTC. This translates into CASSLDGRTYEQYV.

The rearrangement joins TRBV2 to TRBJ2-2; perhaps TRBD2 as D (5 bases). Trimming took off 6 bases at V and 7 bases at J, with 12 bases between the two ends. CDR1 and CDR2 from the germline V gene are SNHLY and FYNNEI. The CDR3 has 13 residues. CDR3 sequence: CASSLEGDGELFF. In DNA form, the CDR3 reads TGTGCCAGCAGCCTCGAGGGTGACGGGGAGCTGTTTTTT. Combining the CDR3 with reference TRBV2 and TRBJ2-2 gives the whole variable domain EPEVTQTPSHQVTQMGQEVILRCVPISNHLYFYWYRQILGQKVEFLVSFYNNEISEKSEIFDDQFSVERPDGSNFTLKIRSTKLEDSAMYFCASSLEGDGELFFGEGSRLTVL.

The chain employs TRBV18 and TRBJ1-2, with D unclear. This CDR3 has 15 amino acids. V gave up 0 bases and J gave up 3 bases, with 11 bases separating them. Germline V gives CDR1 KGHSH, CDR2 LQKENI. The CDR3 spells CASSPPGVPDYGYTF. CDR3 sequence (DNA): TGTGCCAGCTCACCACCAGGCGTTCCGGACTATGGCTACACCTTC.

The V call is TRBV27, the J call TRBJ1-2; D perhaps matches TRBD1 (6 bases). Trimming took 5 bases from V and 2 from J, leaving 18 bases between them. Germline V gene sequence: CDR1 MNHEY, CDR2 SMNVEV (reference sequence). The CDR3 spans 16 residues. CDR3 DNA: TGTGCCAGCAGTAAAAAACCGGACAGCGCAAACTATGGCTACACCTTC. The encoded protein is CASSKKPDSANYGYTF.

The rearrangement links TRBV7-8 to TRBJ2-5, with D possibly TRBD1 on 5 matching bases. The V gene's germline CDR1 is SGHVS and CDR2 FQNEAQ. The CDR3 spans 12 residues. V was shortened by 5 bases and J by 10 bases, with 14 bases between the two germline ends. This CDR3 is CASSVPFQGQYF. DNA for the CDR3: TGTGCCAGCAGCGTCCCTTTTCAGGGCCAGTACTTC.

V and J are TRBV6-1 and TRBJ2-3; D is possibly TRBD1 (6 bases). CDR1 is MNHNS and CDR2 is SASEGT in the germline V gene. V was shortened by 4 bases and J by 5 bases, with 16 bases between the two germline ends. This CDR3 has 15 amino acids. The CDR3 is CASSAGTFLRDTQYF. CDR3 nucleotides: TGTGCCAGCAGTGCCGGGACATTCCTACGAGATACGCAGTATTTT.

The chain has TRBV7-2 and TRBJ1-1, with 8 bases that match TRBD1. V lost 8 bases, J lost 4 bases, and 9 bases stayed unmatched. This CDR3 is built from 14 residues. Germline loops: CDR1 SGHTA, CDR2 FQGNSA. The CDR3 sequence: CASRQGALVTEAFF. The CDR3 DNA reads TGTGCCAGCCGGCAGGGGGCATTGGTCACTGAAGCTTTCTTT.

By its share, this clone is medium-sized. V usage is TRBV25-1 and J usage is TRBJ2-6; 7 positions agree with TRBD2. With 2 bases clipped from V and 2 bases from J, the junction kept 0 bases outside the gene matches. CDR1 is MGHDK and CDR2 is SYGVNS in the germline V gene. The CDR3 sequence is 15 residues long. Here the CDR3 reads CASSEGGAGANVLTF. For the CDR3, the DNA is TGTGCCAGCAGTGAAGGGGGGGCTGGGGCCAACGTCCTGACTTTC.

This sequence joins TRBV4-1 and TRBJ2-5; D is undetermined. The CDR3 contains 14 residues. CDR1 and CDR2 (germline): MGHRA, YSYEKL. V lost 1 base and J lost 1, with 7 bases in between. The CDR3: CASSQVLSQETQYF. The CDR3 nucleotides are TGCGCCAGCAGCCAAGTACTGAGCCAAGAGACCCAGTACTTC.

The chain combines TRBV6-5 with TRBJ2-7; D ambiguous. This CDR3 has 11 amino acids. With 2 bases removed from V and 7 bases from J, the gap between germline ends came to 6 bases. Germline V gene sequence: CDR1 MNHEY, CDR2 SVGAGI. CDR3 sequence: CASSYGVEQYF. As DNA, the CDR3 is TGTGCCAGCAGTTACGGGGTTGAGCAGTACTTC.

This chain links TRBV6-5 with TRBJ1-3; no reliable D call. The length of the CDR3 is 13 residues. The V gene's germline CDR1 is MNHEY and CDR2 SVGAGI. Deletions cut 7 bases from V and 0 bases from J, with 7 bases between. The DNA of the CDR3 is TGTGCCAGCACCATGCTCTCTGGAAACACCATATATTTT. This sequence encodes CASTMLSGNTIYF.

The genes are TRBV2 and TRBJ1-1; no clear D gene. Per germline, CDR1 SNHLY and CDR2 FYNNEI. The CDR3 contains 13 residues. The V gene lost 1 base and the J gene lost 9 bases, with 12 bases spanning the gap. The chain's CDR3 is CASSEGDRTKAFF. CDR3 nucleotides: TGTGCCAGCAGTGAAGGCGACCGAACAAAAGCTTTCTTT.

This clone was observed a single time. V gene TRBV6-6 combines with J gene TRBJ1-2; maybe TRBD1 (5 bases). V lost 6 bases, J lost 4 bases, and 18 bases lay in between. The CDR3 spans 15 residues. From germline, CDR1 is MNHNY and CDR2 SVGAGI (reference sequence). For the CDR3, the DNA is TGTGCCAGCAGCCTCCGTCCCGGGACCCCCTATGGCTACACCTTC. Its translation is CASSLRPGTPYGYTF.

The genes are TRBV18 and TRBJ2-1; 10 nucleotides line up with TRBD2. The CDR3 runs 15 residues. With 6 bases clipped from V and 7 bases from J, the junction kept 9 bases outside the gene matches. The germline V gene encodes CDR1 KGHSH and CDR2 LQKENI. This CDR3 reads CASSLSGGTNNEQFF. The CDR3 DNA is TGTGCCAGCTCTCTTAGCGGGGGGACGAATAATGAGCAGTTCTTC.

This sequence joins TRBV2 and TRBJ2-3; tentatively, D is TRBD2 (5 bases). CDR1 SNHLY and CDR2 FYNNEI come from the germline V gene. The CDR3 has 15 amino acids. V lost 7 bases, J lost 2 bases, and 16 bases lay in between. CDR3 DNA sequence: TGTGCCAGCACATCCGGGGTTGGTGTCACAGATACGCAGTATTTT. Translated, it gives CASTSGVGVTDTQYF.

The chain carries TRBV12-2 and TRBJ1-2. TRBV12-2 is shown as a pseudogene. The CDR3 spans 9 residues. CDR3 residues: CASRRGYTF. As DNA, the CDR3 is TGTGCAAGTCGCCGCGGCTACACCTTC.

This chain links TRBV11-2 with TRBJ1-5; possible D gene TRBD1, 6 bases. Germline V gene sequence: CDR1 SGHAT, CDR2 FQNNGV. The length of the CDR3 is 15 residues. V was pared by 1 base and J by 4 bases, with 11 bases between. For the CDR3, the DNA is TGTGCCAGCAGCTTAGGAGCCAGGGGTAATCAGCCCCAGCATTTT. Protein sequence: CASSLGARGNQPQHF.

The rearrangement links TRBV4-1 to TRBJ2-7; 8 bases fit TRBD1. Germline V gene sequence: CDR1 MGHRA, CDR2 YSYEKL. This CDR3 is built from 15 residues. J was trimmed by 4 bases and V by 0 bases; bases with no gene match: 5. This CDR3 reads CASSQERTGSYEQYF. In DNA form, the CDR3 reads TGCGCCAGCAGCCAAGAGAGGACAGGGTCGTACGAGCAGTACTTC.

The genes are TRBV30 and TRBJ1-1, with 7 bases that match TRBD1. This CDR3 spans 13 amino acids. CDR1 is GTSNPN, CDR2 SVGIG, per germline (reference sequence). J gave up 1 base and V 3 bases, and 2 bases lay outside the gene matches. The CDR3: CAWRGTANTEAFF. The DNA for the CDR3 is TGTGCCTGGAGAGGGACAGCGAACACTGAAGCTTTCTTT.

The chain joins TRBV6-6 to TRBJ1-5, with TRBD1 as a possible D gene (5 bases). CDR3 length equals 13 residues. The germline V gene encodes CDR1 MNHNY and CDR2 SVGAGI (reference sequence). The ends were cut back, 6 bases at V and 6 bases at J, with 12 bases in the middle. CDR3 bases: TGTGCCAGCAGATTAGGCCAGGGTCAGCCCCAGCATTTT. Its translation is CASRLGQGQPQHF.

The chain couples TRBV9 to TRBJ2-3; 9 bases are shared with TRBD2. Trimming removed 0 bases from V and 2 bases from J; junction bases left unmatched: 4. The V gene's germline CDR1 is SGDLS and CDR2 YYNGEE. There are 16 residues in the CDR3. The CDR3 DNA sequence: TGTGCCAGCAGCGTAGGGGTAGCGGGGGACACAGATACGCAGTATTTT. Protein product: CASSVGVAGDTDTQYF.

This chain uses TRBV28 with TRBJ2-1; no clear D. The length of the CDR3 is 12 residues. The V end lost 8 bases, the J end lost 4 bases, and 9 bases lay between the germline ends. CDR1 and CDR2 (germline): MDHEN, SYDVKM. CDR3 sequence: CASASVYNEQFF. Written as DNA, the CDR3 is TGTGCCAGCGCTTCGGTTTACAATGAGCAGTTCTTC. Combining the CDR3 with reference TRBV28 and TRBJ2-1 gives the whole variable domain DVKVTQSSRYLVKRTGEKVFLECVQDMDHENMFWYRQDPGLGLRLIYFSYDVKMKEKGDIPEGYSVSREKKERFSLILESASTNQTSMYLCASASVYNEQFFGPGTRLTVL.

This chain links TRBV14 with TRBJ2-3; D perhaps matches TRBD2 (6 bases). The CDR3 is made up of 16 amino acids. The germline gives CDR1 SGHDN, CDR2 FVKESK. V gave up 3 bases and J gave up 0 bases, with 13 bases separating them. The CDR3 bases are TGTGCCAGCAGCCATCGACTAGGGGTTAGCACAGATACGCAGTATTTT. As protein: CASSHRLGVSTDTQYF.